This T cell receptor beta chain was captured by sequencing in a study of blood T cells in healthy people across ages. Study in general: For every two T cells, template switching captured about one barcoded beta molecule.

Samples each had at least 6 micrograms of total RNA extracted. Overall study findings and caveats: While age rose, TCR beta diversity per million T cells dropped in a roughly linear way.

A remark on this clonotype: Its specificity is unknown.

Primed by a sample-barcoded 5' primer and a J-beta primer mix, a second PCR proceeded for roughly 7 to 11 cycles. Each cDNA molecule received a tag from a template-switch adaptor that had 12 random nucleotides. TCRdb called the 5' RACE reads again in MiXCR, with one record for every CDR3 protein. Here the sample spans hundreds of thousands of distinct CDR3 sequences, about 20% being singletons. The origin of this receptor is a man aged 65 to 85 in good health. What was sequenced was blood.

CDR3 in DNA: TGCGCCAGCAGCCAAGAAGGGGGCTTATCGACTAACTATGGCTACACCTTC. This gives the protein CASSQEGGLSTNYGYTF. The V call is TRBV4-1, the J call TRBJ1-2; 7 bases map to TRBD1. There are 17 residues in the CDR3. The J segment lost 0 bases and the V segment lost 0 bases, leaving 7 bases of the junction unmatched. Germline V lookup: CDR1 MGHRA, CDR2 YSYEKL.